The 28 T cell receptor beta chains listed next were all sequenced from one sample in a study of cytotoxic CD8 clonotypes in ibrutinib-treated CLL. Measured with immunoSEQ multiplex PCR; TCRdb has only the in-frame clones, and not every one. Of approximately 120,000 clones in the sample, roughly 80% were seen once. Sequenced material: PBMCs, taken after 24 months of ibrutinib treatment. These receptors were taken from a human donor with chronic lymphocytic leukemia.

The genes are TRBV30 and TRBJ2-3, with TRBD1 matching 11 bases. This CDR3 comprises 16 residues. CDR1 is GTSNPN and CDR2 is SVGIG in the germline V gene (reference sequence). Trimming at V came to 3 bases and at J to 6 bases, leaving 11 bases not matched to a gene. CDR3 sequence: CAWRPPGQGAFDTQYF. The CDR3 DNA follows: TGTGCCTGGAGGCCCCCAGGACAGGGGGCTTTTGATACGCAGTATTTT.

V and J are TRBV5-6 and TRBJ1-1, with D maybe TRBD1 (5 bases). The CDR3 runs to 18 residues. CDR1 and CDR2 from the germline V gene are SGHDT and YYEEEE. V lost 0 bases and J 1 base, leaving 19 bases between the germline ends. The CDR3 loop is CASSLVPQGWIKNTEAFF. Here the CDR3 DNA reads TGTGCCAGCAGCTTGGTCCCGCAGGGTTGGATCAAGAACACTGAAGCTTTCTTT.

The chain has TRBV5-6 and TRBJ2-7; 8 bases are shared with TRBD1. The junction had 12 bases not matched to a gene; V was cut back by 4 bases and J by 6 bases. Per germline, CDR1 SGHDT and CDR2 YYEEEE. The CDR3 runs to 15 residues. The CDR3 region has the DNA TGTGCCAGCAGCCCTCGGACAGGGCGATACGGCGAGCAGTACTTC. As protein: CASSPRTGRYGEQYF.

As DNA, the CDR3 is TGTGCCAGCAGGGTTCCGGGACCCACGGGGGAGCAGTTCTTC. Protein sequence: CASRVPGPTGEQFF. The chain uses TRBV6-1 and TRBJ2-1, with D perhaps being TRBD1 or TRBD2 (5 bases each). This CDR3 contains 14 residues. V was cut by 6 bases and J by 10 bases, with 19 bases left in between. The germline gives CDR1 MNHNS, CDR2 SASEGT.

This chain joins TRBV7-2 and TRBJ1-5; the D is unclear. The germline V gene encodes CDR1 SGHTA and CDR2 FQGNSA. The V and J ends lost 6 bases and 7 bases respectively, with 13 bases between them. This CDR3 spans 13 amino acids. This chain's CDR3 is CASSPDGRQPQHF. For the CDR3, the DNA is TGTGCCAGCAGTCCCGATGGACGGCAGCCCCAGCATTTT.

CDR3 DNA sequence: TGTGCCAGCAGCTTATGGGCCAGCAAACTCTATATGGAGCAGTACTTC. Protein sequence: CASSLWASKLYMEQYF. The chain recombines TRBV7-2 with TRBJ2-7; D remains ambiguous. This CDR3 comprises 16 residues. V was clipped by 2 bases and J by 7 bases, with 21 bases between them. Germline V gene data show CDR1 as SGHTA and CDR2 as FQGNSA.

The V gene is TRBV6-6, the J gene TRBJ2-7; D not resolved. This CDR3 is 15 amino acids long. Trimming took 2 bases from V and 1 from J, leaving 12 bases between them. Germline V CDR1 and CDR2: MNHNY, SVGAGI (reference sequence). The CDR3 coding sequence is TGTGCCAGCAGTTACGGTGGGCCCCAATCCTACGAGCAGTACTTC. Protein sequence: CASSYGGPQSYEQYF.

This clone turned up a few times. The CDR3 protein is CAISESVSGNGPLHF. The CDR3 coding sequence is TGTGCCATCAGTGAGTCGGTGTCAGGGAATGGTCCCCTCCACTTT. The chain uses TRBV10-3 and TRBJ1-6; weak D call: TRBD1 (5 bases). The CDR3 length is 15 residues. Germline CDR1 ENHRY, CDR2 SYGVKD. V gave up 0 bases and J gave up 13 bases, with 16 bases separating them.

The J gene is TRBJ1-3, the V gene TRBV6-6; 8 bases agree with TRBD1. In germline, CDR1 is MNHNY, CDR2 SVGAGI (reference sequence). After removal of 6 bases from V and 3 bases from J, the junction contained 10 bases not matched to a gene. The CDR3 is made up of 16 amino acids. The DNA of the CDR3 is TGTGCCAGCAGCTCCACGGACAGGGCGGTTGGAAACACCATATATTTT. Residues: CASSSTDRAVGNTIYF.

The chain uses TRBV19 and TRBJ2-5; D uncertain. CDR3 length: 13 residues. Germline CDR1 LNHDA, CDR2 SQIVND (reference sequence). V was clipped by 5 bases and J by 4 bases, with 11 bases between them. CDR3 sequence (DNA): TGTGCCAGTAGTCCCGGTTATACAGAGACCCAGTACTTC. It encodes CASSPGYTETQYF.

The V call is TRBV6-4, the J call TRBJ1-4; D not certain. Germline CDR1 is MRHNA and CDR2 is SNTAGT. Trimming shortened V by 0 bases and J by 6 bases, and 11 bases separated the two germline ends. This CDR3 contains 15 residues. The chain's CDR3 is CASSDSQGHYEKLFF. The CDR3 DNA is TGTGCCAGCAGTGACTCGCAAGGGCATTATGAAAAACTGTTTTTT.

CDR3 sequence reads: CASSYPRGGYAGYTF. The CDR3 DNA reads TGTGCCAGCAGCTACCCCCGGGGGGGGTACGCTGGCTACACCTTC. The genes are TRBV11-2 and TRBJ1-2; D is possibly TRBD1 (5 bases). The CDR3 runs to 15 residues. Trimming cost V 4 bases and J 7 bases, with 19 bases left between them. CDR1 and CDR2 (germline): SGHAT, FQNNGV.

The CDR3 spells CASRQLGVSNQPQHF. The CDR3 region has the DNA TGTGCCAGCAGACAACTAGGGGTTAGCAATCAGCCCCAGCATTTT. The chain links TRBV28 to TRBJ1-5; weak D call: TRBD1 (5 bases). Germline V gives CDR1 MDHEN, CDR2 SYDVKM. The CDR3 loop spans 15 amino acids. Trimming took 6 bases from V and 0 from J, leaving 12 bases between them.

The J gene is TRBJ2-1, the V gene TRBV7-7, with no clear D. V lost 2 bases to trimming and J lost 5 bases, with 13 bases between them. The V gene's germline CDR1 is SSHAT and CDR2 FNYEAQ (reference sequence). The CDR3 has 15 amino acids. The CDR3 loop is CASSLSRSTNNEQFF. In DNA, the CDR3 is TGTGCCAGCAGCTTAAGTAGGTCTACCAACAATGAGCAGTTCTTC.

The chain recombines TRBV30 with TRBJ1-5; D is unclear. V lost 0 bases and J 4 bases, leaving 10 bases between the germline ends. CDR1 is GTSNPN, CDR2 SVGIG, per germline (reference sequence). The CDR3 totals 14 residues. The DNA for the CDR3 is TGTGCCTGGAGTGTAAGAGCCGTGAATCAGCCCCAGCATTTT. This codes for CAWSVRAVNQPQHF.

The chain links TRBV7-2 to TRBJ1-6; unclear D gene. Germline-derived CDR1 and CDR2 are SGHTA and FQGNSA. The ends were cut back, 2 bases at V and 6 bases at J, with 8 bases in the middle. The CDR3 loop spans 14 amino acids. CDR3 sequence (DNA): TGTGCCAGCAGCTTAAGGGCATTTAATTCACCCCTCCACTTT. This translates into CASSLRAFNSPLHF. Full variable domain (missing parts from reference TRBV7-2 and TRBJ1-6): GAGVSQSPSNKVTEKGKDVELRCDPISGHTALYWYRQSLGQGLEFLIYFQGNSAPDKSGLPSDRFSAERTGGSVSTLTIQRTQQEDSAVYLCASSLRAFNSPLHFGNGTRLTVT.

The table lists this clone with a few counts. This rearrangement joins TRBV5-8 to TRBJ1-3; D is unclear. V was clipped by 3 bases and J by 0 bases, with 10 bases between them. This CDR3 comprises 15 residues. Germline CDR1 SGHTS, CDR2 YDEGEE. The CDR3 reads CASSWQPSSGNTIYF. In DNA, the CDR3 is TGTGCCAGCAGCTGGCAGCCGAGCTCTGGAAACACCATATATTTT.

DNA of the CDR3: TGTGCCAGCAGCCCGGGACCCGCCCCGACCCAGTACTTC. Protein sequence: CASSPGPAPTQYF. The chain links TRBV7-2 to TRBJ2-5; tentatively, D is TRBD1 or TRBD2 (5 bases each). The CDR3 length is 13 residues. V shed 5 bases and J shed 7 bases, with 14 bases lying between them. Germline CDR1 SGHTA, CDR2 FQGNSA.

V usage is TRBV19 and J usage is TRBJ1-1; possible D gene TRBD1, 5 bases. Between the trimmed V and J ends, which lost 5 bases and 0 bases, there was a span of 10 bases. The CDR3 has 14 residues. Germline V gene sequence: CDR1 LNHDA, CDR2 SQIVND (reference sequence). For the CDR3, the DNA is TGTGCCAGTAGTCCCAGGGTCCTGAACACTGAAGCTTTCTTT. This codes for CASSPRVLNTEAFF. The whole variable domain, remainder taken from reference TRBV19 and TRBJ1-1, is DGGITQSPKYLFRKEGQNVTLSCEQNLNHDAMYWYRQDPGQGLRLIYYSQIVNDFQKGDIAEGYSVSREKKESFPLTVTSAQKNPTAFYLCASSPRVLNTEAFFGQGTRLTVV.

This chain connects TRBV19 to TRBJ2-1, with 8 nucleotides matching TRBD1. J gave up 8 bases and V 8 bases, and 11 bases lay outside the gene matches. Germline V gene lookup returns CDR1 LNHDA and CDR2 SQIVND (reference sequence). The CDR3 runs 14 residues. CDR3 protein: CASDPGGEIDEQFF. As DNA, the CDR3 is TGTGCCAGTGACCCAGGGGGCGAAATTGATGAGCAGTTCTTC.

The chain employs TRBV18 and TRBJ1-6; TRBD1 matches at 8 bases. This CDR3 is 16 amino acids long. Germline V gives CDR1 KGHSH, CDR2 LQKENI. Germline trimming cut 2 bases from V and 6 bases from J; bases unmatched to any gene: 6. The CDR3 coding sequence is TGTGCCAGCTCACCAAAGGCAGGACAGGGTAATTCACCCCTCCACTTT. Residues: CASSPKAGQGNSPLHF.

This sequence joins TRBV6-5 and TRBJ1-1; D remains ambiguous. CDR3 length: 12 amino acids. Germline assignment: CDR1 MNHEY and CDR2 SVGAGI. Trimming cost V 4 bases and J 4 bases, with 7 bases left between them. CDR3 in DNA: TGTGCCAGCAGTTCGGGTCTCACTGAAGCTTTCTTT. Translating gives CASSSGLTEAFF.

This clone was recorded a few times. The chain recombines TRBV4-1 with TRBJ1-6, with 9 nucleotides matching TRBD1. Germline-derived CDR1 and CDR2 are MGHRA and YSYEKL. Germline trimming cut 0 bases from V and 7 bases from J; bases unmatched to any gene: 4. The CDR3 runs to 16 residues. The CDR3 here is CASSQEGDRVNSPLHF. The CDR3 DNA is TGCGCCAGCAGCCAAGAAGGGGACAGGGTAAATTCACCCCTCCACTTT.

The CDR3 DNA sequence: TGTGCCAGCAGCTTGACGGAGGCAGGGAGGACCGGGGAGCTGTTTTTT. Its translation is CASSLTEAGRTGELFF. The chain uses TRBV5-4 and TRBJ2-2; a weak D match, TRBD2 (6 bases). CDR3 length: 16 residues. Germline V lookup: CDR1 SGHNT, CDR2 YYREEE (reference sequence). V was trimmed by 1 base and J by 5 bases, leaving 15 bases between them.

The genes are TRBV5-5 and TRBJ1-2; 10 positions agree with TRBD1. The CDR3 is 17 residues long. Losses at the gene ends were 0 bases for V and 7 bases for J; bases not matched to a gene: 12. Germline values: CDR1 SGHKS, CDR2 YYEKEE (reference sequence). The CDR3 reads CASSLAGTGAAQSGYTF. CDR3 sequence (DNA): TGTGCCAGCAGCTTGGCCGGGACAGGGGCCGCTCAGAGTGGCTACACCTTC.

V and J are TRBV9 and TRBJ2-3; 7 bases map to TRBD2. This CDR3 is 13 amino acids long. J gave up 8 bases and V 1 base, and 4 bases lay outside the gene matches. Per the germline V gene, CDR1 is SGDLS and CDR2 is YYNGEE. In nucleotides, the CDR3 is TGTGCCAGCAGCGTAAACGGGGAGGGTACGCAGTATTTT. Protein product: CASSVNGEGTQYF.

The chain has TRBV30 and TRBJ2-7, with 9 nucleotides matching TRBD2. CDR1 is GTSNPN and CDR2 is SVGIG in the germline V gene (reference sequence). This CDR3 spans 12 amino acids. V lost 0 bases, J lost 9 bases, and 3 bases stayed unmatched. For the CDR3, the DNA is TGTGCCTGGAGTGTCCTAGCGGGGTTGCAGTACTTC. Translation gives CAWSVLAGLQYF.

The chain employs TRBV2 and TRBJ2-1; 8 nucleotides align to TRBD2. CDR1 is SNHLY and CDR2 is FYNNEI in the germline V gene. Trimming took 4 bases from V and 4 from J; bases not matched to a gene: 6. The CDR3 runs 15 residues. The CDR3 nucleotides read TGTGCCAGCAGTGTGGCTAGCGGGCCGTACAATGAGCAGTTCTTC. Its translation is CASSVASGPYNEQFF.